These 30 T cell receptor beta chains were sequenced from one sample in a study of shared clonotypes between healthy human individuals. The table came from immunoSEQ multiplex PCR; TCRdb's copy has only in-frame clones and leaves some out. The sample has 2,500,000 or so clones; 85% to 95% are singletons. Sequencing was carried out using naive CD4+ T cells from PBMCs. The subset here: CD45RA+ positively selected. The receptors shown here come from a man younger than 35 in good health. Some clones in this sample may be carry-over from other donors' samples.

Here the CDR3 DNA reads TGTGCCAGCAGCTTGCCGGGACCACCATACGAGCAGTACTTC. It translates to CASSLPGPPYEQYF. The chain joins TRBV7-6 to TRBJ2-7; either TRBD1 or TRBD2 may supply D (5 bases each). The CDR3 has 14 residues. The germline CDR1 and CDR2 sequences are SGHVS and FNYEAQ. V shed 3 bases and J shed 4 bases, with 13 bases lying between them.

The chain recombines TRBV5-6 with TRBJ1-2, with D perhaps matching TRBD1 (5 bases). This CDR3 has 13 residues. Per the germline V gene, CDR1 is SGHDT and CDR2 is YYEEEE. V was shortened by 4 bases and J by 8 bases, with 15 bases between the two germline ends. CDR3 loop: CASSPVGAYGYTF. The CDR3 DNA reads as TGTGCCAGCAGCCCTGTAGGGGCATACGGCTACACCTTC.

The J gene is TRBJ2-2, the V gene TRBV9, with TRBD1 as a possible D gene (5 bases). The germline V and J ends were trimmed by 0 bases and 7 bases, with 7 bases remaining between them. The CDR3 extends over 13 amino acids. Germline values: CDR1 SGDLS, CDR2 YYNGEE. The CDR3 nucleotides read TGTGCCAGCAGCGTAGTAGGGGTCGGGGAGCTGTTTTTT. Protein: CASSVVGVGELFF.

This chain joins TRBV5-4 and TRBJ1-1, with a weak D call TRBD1 (6 bases). CDR1 is SGHNT, CDR2 YYREEE, per germline (reference sequence). Trimming took 3 bases from V and 4 from J, leaving 19 bases between them. The CDR3 loop spans 16 amino acids. The CDR3 nucleotides read TGTGCCAGCAGCTCCAAAAAGGCGGGGGGCCGCACTGAAGCTTTCTTT. It codes for CASSSKKAGGRTEAFF. Complete variable domain (other parts from reference TRBV5-4 and TRBJ1-1): ETGVTQSPTHLIKTRGQQVTLRCSSQSGHNTVSWYQQALGQGPQFIFQYYREEENGRGNFPPRFSGLQFPNYSSELNVNALELDDSALYLCASSSKKAGGRTEAFFGQGTRLTVV.

This chain connects TRBV6-4 to TRBJ1-2, with D maybe TRBD1 (6 bases). Germline CDR1 is MRHNA and CDR2 is SNTAGT. The CDR3 totals 15 residues. V was shortened by 8 bases and J by 2 bases, with 18 bases between the two germline ends. The CDR3 protein is CASSSRGGLNYGYTF. The CDR3 bases are TGTGCCAGCTCGTCGCGAGGGGGTCTAAACTATGGCTACACCTTC.

The chain employs TRBV28 and TRBJ2-7, with a weak D call TRBD1 (5 bases). Deletions cut 3 bases from V and 2 bases from J, with 8 bases between. Per germline, CDR1 MDHEN and CDR2 SYDVKM. The CDR3 sequence is 13 residues long. This CDR3 is CASSFPGTYEQYF. The CDR3 DNA reads as TGTGCCAGCAGTTTCCCAGGGACCTACGAGCAGTACTTC. The variable domain in full, with the rest retrieved from reference TRBV28 and TRBJ2-7, is DVKVTQSSRYLVKRTGEKVFLECVQDMDHENMFWYRQDPGLGLRLIYFSYDVKMKEKGDIPEGYSVSREKKERFSLILESASTNQTSMYLCASSFPGTYEQYFGPGTRLTVT.

The chain is built from TRBV18 and TRBJ2-2; D might be TRBD1 (6 bases). V lost 4 bases and J 3 bases, leaving 18 bases between the germline ends. Germline V gene data show CDR1 as KGHSH and CDR2 as LQKENI. The CDR3 spans 17 residues. Here the CDR3 reads CASSLIGQRTYTGELFF. CDR3 DNA sequence: TGTGCCAGCTCACTGATCGGACAGAGGACATACACCGGGGAGCTGTTTTTT.

The chain employs TRBV5-1 and TRBJ2-1; 8 bases map to TRBD2. V gave up 4 bases and J gave up 7 bases; unmatched junction bases: 13. CDR3 size: 16 residues. From germline, CDR1 is SGHRS and CDR2 YFSETQ. The CDR3 sequence: CASSPKRAGGVNEQFF. Here the CDR3 DNA reads TGCGCCAGCAGCCCAAAAAGGGCGGGAGGTGTGAATGAGCAGTTCTTC.

The chain has TRBV6-5 and TRBJ1-5; D is undetermined. Trimming cost V 8 bases and J 6 bases, with 11 bases left between them. This CDR3 has 12 residues. Per germline, CDR1 MNHEY and CDR2 SVGAGI. The CDR3: CASETNGQPQHF. The CDR3 DNA reads TGTGCCAGCGAGACTAACGGTCAGCCCCAGCATTTT.

CDR3 DNA: TGCGCCAGCAGCTTGGGGCAGGACACTGAAAAACTGTTTTTT. Its translation is CASSLGQDTEKLFF. This chain connects TRBV5-1 to TRBJ1-4; D is possibly TRBD1 (5 bases). The CDR3 covers 14 residues. Germline V gene sequence: CDR1 SGHRS, CDR2 YFSETQ. V lost 0 bases, J lost 7 bases, and 10 bases lay in between.

This chain joins TRBV7-3 and TRBJ2-2, with TRBD1 matching over 9 bases. The CDR3 contains 17 residues. The germline gives CDR1 SGHTA, CDR2 FQGTGA. Trimming at V came to 1 base and at J to 6 bases, leaving 9 bases not matched to a gene. DNA for the CDR3: TGTGCCAGCAGCTTAAGGTCCGGGACAGGGTCCGCCGGGGAGCTGTTTTTT. This gives the protein CASSLRSGTGSAGELFF.

The V and J genes are TRBV9 and TRBJ2-3; 9 nucleotides align to TRBD1. This CDR3 contains 15 residues. The J segment lost 5 bases and the V segment lost 3 bases, leaving 7 bases of the junction unmatched. Germline assignment: CDR1 SGDLS and CDR2 YYNGEE. The DNA for the CDR3 is TGTGCCAGCAGCGGACCCCCGGGACAGGGAGATACGCAGTATTTT. This translates into CASSGPPGQGDTQYF.

The chain joins TRBV2 to TRBJ1-1; 9 bases fit TRBD1. The CDR3 totals 16 residues. CDR1 SNHLY and CDR2 FYNNEI come from the germline V gene. J lost 6 bases, V lost 6 bases, and 14 bases had no gene match. CDR3 amino acids: CASSPPGTGIIPEAFF. The CDR3 DNA follows: TGTGCCAGCAGCCCCCCCGGGACAGGGATCATCCCTGAAGCTTTCTTT.

The J gene is TRBJ2-5, the V gene TRBV5-4; perhaps TRBD2 as D (7 bases). CDR1 SGHNT and CDR2 YYREEE come from the germline V gene (reference sequence). The CDR3 totals 15 residues. Trimming left V 7 bases short and J 3 bases short, with 19 bases between. The CDR3 loop is CASSRGGGGEETQYF. CDR3 coding DNA: TGTGCCAGCTCCCGAGGGGGGGGTGGCGAAGAGACCCAGTACTTC.

This clone is a singleton in its sample. The V call is TRBV5-1, the J call TRBJ2-1, with 10 bases that match TRBD2. This CDR3 is built from 16 residues. Unmatched junction bases numbered 6, after V lost 4 bases and J lost 2 bases. Germline CDR1 and CDR2: SGHRS and YFSETQ. This chain's CDR3 is CASSRLAGAPYNEQFF. The DNA of the CDR3 is TGCGCCAGCAGCCGGCTAGCGGGAGCACCCTACAATGAGCAGTTCTTC. The full variable domain, with the rest looked up from reference TRBV5-1 and TRBJ2-1, is KAGVTQTPRYLIKTRGQQVTLSCSPISGHRSVSWYQQTPGQGLQFLFEYFSETQRNKGNFPGRFSGRQFSNSRSEMNVSTLELGDSALYLCASSRLAGAPYNEQFFGPGTRLTVL.

The V call is TRBV18, the J call TRBJ2-3, with D possibly being TRBD2 (5 bases). V was clipped by 2 bases and J by 5 bases, with 17 bases between them. The germline V gene encodes CDR1 KGHSH and CDR2 LQKENI. This CDR3 has 16 amino acids. The DNA for the CDR3 is TGTGCCAGCTCACCAAGCGCGGGCCAGCCGGGAGATACGCAGTATTTT. This encodes CASSPSAGQPGDTQYF. Drawing the rest from reference TRBV18 and TRBJ2-3, the complete variable domain is NAGVMQNPRHLVRRRGQEARLRCSPMKGHSHVYWYRQLPEEGLKFMVYLQKENIIDESGMPKERFSAEFPKEGPSILRIQQVVRGDSAAYFCASSPSAGQPGDTQYFGPGTRLTVL.

The rearrangement joins TRBV5-1 to TRBJ2-2; D remains ambiguous. This CDR3 has 16 residues. The V and J ends lost 0 bases and 0 bases respectively, with 9 bases between them. Germline V CDR1 and CDR2: SGHRS, YFSETQ. The CDR3: CASSLDLVTNTGELFF. In DNA form, the CDR3 reads TGCGCCAGCAGCTTGGACCTGGTAACGAACACCGGGGAGCTGTTTTTT.

The chain joins TRBV4-3 to TRBJ2-3, with TRBD2 as a possible D gene (6 bases). This CDR3 has 16 amino acids. The ends were cut back, 6 bases at V and 0 bases at J, with 16 bases in the middle. The germline CDR1 and CDR2 sequences are LGHNA and YSLEER. The CDR3 DNA reads as TGCGCCAGCAGAAACATGGGGACTCTGAGCACAGATACGCAGTATTTT. It translates to CASRNMGTLSTDTQYF.

This chain joins TRBV6-6 and TRBJ1-1; tentatively, D is TRBD1 (5 bases). CDR3 length: 15 residues. Trimming stripped 5 bases from V and 1 base from J, with 14 bases between. CDR1 and CDR2 from the germline V gene are MNHNY and SVGAGI (reference sequence). The DNA for the CDR3 is TGTGCCAGCAGTGTCAGGGTGGGTGGGAACACTGAAGCTTTCTTT. Its translation: CASSVRVGGNTEAFF.

This clone was detected a few times. The V call is TRBV28, the J call TRBJ1-5; D is undetermined. V was pared by 8 bases and J by 7 bases, with 18 bases between. CDR1 MDHEN and CDR2 SYDVKM come from the germline V gene. This CDR3 region has 14 residues. CDR3 sequence reads: CASGSPSLWQPQHF. The CDR3 DNA follows: TGTGCCAGCGGCTCACCTTCCCTTTGGCAGCCCCAGCATTTT.

This sequence joins TRBV29-1 and TRBJ2-3, with 7 nucleotides matching TRBD2. Germline loops: CDR1 SQVTM, CDR2 ANQGSEA. The CDR3 is 14 residues long. Trimming removed 7 bases from V and 0 bases from J; junction bases left unmatched: 7. The CDR3 nucleotides read TGCAGCGCCGCTTGGGGGGGGAGCACAGATACGCAGTATTTT. It encodes CSAAWGGSTDTQYF.

A note on this clone: Other DNA sequences in the sample encode the same CDR3. This CDR3 is CASSSNYEQYF. DNA for the CDR3: TGTGCCAGCAGCTCCAACTACGAGCAGTACTTC. V gene TRBV6-5 combines with J gene TRBJ2-7; no clear D gene. Trimming took 6 bases from V and 3 from J, leaving 6 bases between them. The CDR3 runs 11 residues. Germline CDR1 reads MNHEY; CDR2 reads SVGAGI.

This chain joins TRBV7-2 and TRBJ2-2, with TRBD1 matching over 7 bases. The CDR3 covers 14 residues. After removal of 4 bases from V and 4 bases from J, the junction contained 3 bases not matched to a gene. Per germline, CDR1 SGHTA and CDR2 FQGNSA. The CDR3 is CASSSPGGTGELFF. CDR3 DNA sequence: TGTGCCAGCAGCTCACCAGGGGGCACCGGGGAGCTGTTTTTT.

The V and J genes are TRBV7-9 and TRBJ1-2; 8 nucleotides line up with TRBD1. Looked up from germline, CDR1 is SEHNR and CDR2 is FQNEAQ (reference sequence). This CDR3 comprises 16 residues. V shed 6 bases, J shed 8 bases, and the junction held 17 bases outside the gene matches. CDR3 sequence reads: CASSPRDRNPSLGYTF. CDR3 in DNA: TGTGCCAGCAGTCCACGGGACAGGAATCCTTCCCTCGGCTACACCTTC. Combining the CDR3 with reference TRBV7-9 and TRBJ1-2 gives the whole variable domain DTGVSQNPRHKITKRGQNVTFRCDPISEHNRLYWYRQTLGQGPEFLTYFQNEAQLEKSRLLSDRFSAERPKGSFSTLEIQRTEQGDSAMYLCASSPRDRNPSLGYTFGSGTRLTVV.

Here the CDR3 DNA reads TGTGCCAGCAGTATCTACCGGCGGGGGAGCTCCTACAATGAGCAGTTCTTC. Amino acid sequence: CASSIYRRGSSYNEQFF. V usage is TRBV27 and J usage is TRBJ2-1, with TRBD2 identical over 7 bases. V shed 5 bases and J 0 bases; nucleotides not matched to a gene: 10. Germline V gene data show CDR1 as MNHEY and CDR2 as SMNVEV (reference sequence). The CDR3 extends over 17 amino acids.

This chain joins TRBV5-1 and TRBJ2-7; D possibly corresponds to TRBD1 (5 bases). V lost 0 bases and J lost 6, with 10 bases in between. From germline, CDR1 is SGHRS and CDR2 YFSETQ. The CDR3 sequence is 13 residues long. The CDR3 DNA sequence: TGCGCCAGCAGCTTGGAAGGGGTCTCCGAGCAGTACTTC. It yields the protein CASSLEGVSEQYF.

J is TRBJ1-5 and V is TRBV7-2; tentatively, D is TRBD1 (5 bases). Germline values: CDR1 SGHTA, CDR2 FQGNSA. The V end lost 5 bases, the J end lost 11 bases, and 16 bases lay between the germline ends. The CDR3 runs to 13 residues. The CDR3 protein is CASSLEGHGAQHF. The CDR3, as DNA: TGTGCCAGCAGCCTGGAGGGGCACGGGGCCCAGCATTTT.

The chain links TRBV9 to TRBJ1-5; D gene ambiguous. The germline V and J ends were trimmed by 4 bases and 2 bases, with 22 bases remaining between them. The CDR3 sequence is 18 residues long. Per germline, CDR1 SGDLS and CDR2 YYNGEE. CDR3 amino acids: CASSPSRRARLRNQPQHF. The CDR3 nucleotides are TGTGCCAGCAGCCCCAGTCGTCGAGCGCGGCTTCGCAATCAGCCCCAGCATTTT.

V and J are TRBV28 and TRBJ2-1, with 7 bases identical to TRBD2. The V segment lost 10 bases and the J segment 2 bases; nucleotides outside the gene matches: 17. Germline CDR1 reads MDHEN; CDR2 reads SYDVKM. The CDR3 totals 17 residues. CDR3 sequence: CATRPGGSAVAYNEQFF. The CDR3 nucleotides are TGTGCCACCAGACCAGGCGGGAGCGCCGTGGCCTACAATGAGCAGTTCTTC.

The V gene is TRBV7-2, the J gene TRBJ1-1; possible D gene TRBD1, 6 bases. Germline CDR1 is SGHTA and CDR2 is FQGNSA. This CDR3 has 13 amino acids. Trimming stripped 5 bases from V and 1 base from J, with 8 bases between. The CDR3 is CASSTTGNTEAFF. The CDR3 nucleotides read TGTGCCAGCAGCACGACAGGGAACACTGAAGCTTTCTTT. The variable domain in full, completed from reference TRBV7-2 and TRBJ1-1, reads GAGVSQSPSNKVTEKGKDVELRCDPISGHTALYWYRQSLGQGLEFLIYFQGNSAPDKSGLPSDRFSAERTGGSVSTLTIQRTQQEDSAVYLCASSTTGNTEAFFGQGTRLTVV.